This T cell receptor (beta chain) was captured by sequencing in a study of blood T cell repertoires in COVID-19. Study details: COVID-19 samples from acute and convalescent phases originated in the United States, Italy and Spain. PBMCs, B-cell-depleted T cells, or T cells provided the cDNA or gDNA that made up the material.

This clone was counted a single time. This CDR3 has 15 amino acids. V was pared by 0 bases and J by 1 base, with 9 bases between. CDR1 and CDR2 (germline): MNHEY, SVGAGI. Original analysis: Reference gene primer amplification gave nucleated cell count estimates. Generated by immunoSEQ multiplex PCR, the TCRdb table keeps only in-frame clones and is missing some. From that table come the V and J calls and clone size; the DNA was used to work out D and trimming. The sample lists 200,000 to 300,000 clones, around 87% occurring once. The receptor was derived from a woman aged 40 to 50 who had recovered from COVID-19. Sequences were obtained from peripheral blood. The chain is built from TRBV6-5 and TRBJ1-2; possible D gene TRBD1, 6 bases. The CDR3 nucleotides are TGTGCCAGCAGTTACTCGGCAGGGGTTAACTATGGCTACACCTTC. Its translation is CASSYSAGVNYGYTF.